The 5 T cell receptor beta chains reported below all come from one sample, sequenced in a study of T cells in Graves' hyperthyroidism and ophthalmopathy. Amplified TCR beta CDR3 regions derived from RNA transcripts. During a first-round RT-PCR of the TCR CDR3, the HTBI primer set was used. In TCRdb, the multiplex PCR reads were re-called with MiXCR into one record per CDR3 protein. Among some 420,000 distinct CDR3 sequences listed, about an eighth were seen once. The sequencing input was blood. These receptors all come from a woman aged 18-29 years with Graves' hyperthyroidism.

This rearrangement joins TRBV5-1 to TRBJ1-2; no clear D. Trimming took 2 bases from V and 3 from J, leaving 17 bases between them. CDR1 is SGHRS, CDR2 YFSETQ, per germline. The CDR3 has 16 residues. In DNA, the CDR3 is TGCGCCAGCAGCTTAGGCTGGATATCCGGGGACTATGGCTACACCTTC. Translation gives CASSLGWISGDYGYTF.

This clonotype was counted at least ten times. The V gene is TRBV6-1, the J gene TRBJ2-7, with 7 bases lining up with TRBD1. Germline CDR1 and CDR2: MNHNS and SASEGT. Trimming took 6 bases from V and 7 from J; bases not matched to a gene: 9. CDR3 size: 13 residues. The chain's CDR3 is CASREQGLWEQYF. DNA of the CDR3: TGTGCCAGCAGAGAACAGGGGTTGTGGGAGCAGTACTTC.

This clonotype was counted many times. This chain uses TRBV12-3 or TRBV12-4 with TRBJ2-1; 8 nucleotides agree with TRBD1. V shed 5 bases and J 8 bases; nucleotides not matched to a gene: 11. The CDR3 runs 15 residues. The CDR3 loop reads CASSPSDRGGDEQFF. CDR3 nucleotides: TGTGCCAGCAGTCCAAGCGACAGGGGAGGCGATGAGCAGTTCTTC.

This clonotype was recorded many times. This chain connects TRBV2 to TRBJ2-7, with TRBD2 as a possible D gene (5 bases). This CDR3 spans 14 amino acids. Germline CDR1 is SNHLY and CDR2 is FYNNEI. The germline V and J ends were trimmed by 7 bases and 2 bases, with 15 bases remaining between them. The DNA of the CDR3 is TGTGCCAGCAAGGCGGGCCCGGGTACCTACGAGCAGTACTTC. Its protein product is CASKAGPGTYEQYF.

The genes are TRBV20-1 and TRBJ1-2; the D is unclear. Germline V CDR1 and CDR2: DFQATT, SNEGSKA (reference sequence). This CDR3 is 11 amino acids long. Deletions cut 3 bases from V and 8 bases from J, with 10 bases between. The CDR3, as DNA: TGCAGTGCTAGGCCCGATGGGGGCTACACCTTC. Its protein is CSARPDGGYTF.